Listed here is a single T cell receptor (beta chain). This sample stems from a study of blood T cell repertoires in COVID-19. Across the study: Samples of COVID-19 (acute and convalescent) were obtained from the United States, Italy and Spain. Nucleic acid was either cDNA or gDNA, and it came from T cells, B-cell-depleted T cells, or PBMCs.

Original methodology: Amplification with reference gene primers provided the estimates of nucleated cell counts. Repertoires were generated with immunoSEQ multiplex PCR, while TCRdb's copy carries only in-frame clones and drops some. D and trimming were read from the DNA, whereas the V and J calls and clone size are those reported in that table. Of about 420,000 clones listed, 70% to 90% were seen once; the top ten hold 0.65% to 1%. The CDR3 has 15 amino acids. From germline, CDR1 is SGHNT and CDR2 YENEEA. V was pared by 1 base and J by 7 bases, with 15 bases between. The source of this sequence is a man aged 18 to 30 with COVID-19, enrolled during active disease. Sequencing was carried out using peripheral blood. The V call is TRBV11-3, the J call TRBJ2-3; D not resolved. CDR3 DNA sequence: TGTGCCAGCAGCTTAGGCCGGGTCCCTGCCTATACGCAGTATTTT. Amino acids: CASSLGRVPAYTQYF. The complete variable domain, with remaining parts taken from reference TRBV11-3 and TRBJ2-3, reads EAGVVQSPRYKIIEKKQPVAFWCNPISGHNTLYWYLQNLGQGPELLIRYENEEAVDDSQLPKDRFSAERLKGVDSTLKIQPAELGDSAVYLCASSLGRVPAYTQYFGPGTRLTVL.